Presented here are 32 T cell receptor beta chains from one specimen sequenced in a study of T cell responses to AZD1222 COVID-19 vaccine. The method was immunoSEQ multiplex PCR; TCRdb's version includes in-frame clones alone and lacks a portion of them. The sample records 110,000 to 150,000 clones, roughly 89% being singletons. The sequencing here drew on peripheral blood, taken on day 0 of AZD1222 vaccination. The receptors were gathered from an adult in good health.

The CDR3 DNA sequence: TGTGCCAGCAGTGAGTCCTACAATGAGCAGTTCTTC. Protein sequence: CASSESYNEQFF. The chain couples TRBV2 to TRBJ2-1; D call uncertain. V was pared by 3 bases and J by 1 base, with 1 base between. This CDR3 contains 12 residues. Germline loops: CDR1 SNHLY, CDR2 FYNNEI.

This chain joins TRBV5-5 and TRBJ1-1; D remains unclear. The V gene lost 0 bases and the J gene lost 0 bases, with 6 bases spanning the gap. This CDR3 is built from 14 residues. CDR1 SGHKS and CDR2 YYEKEE come from the germline V gene (reference sequence). The CDR3 nucleotides read TGTGCCAGCAGCTTGGGACGTCTGAACACTGAAGCTTTCTTT. It yields the protein CASSLGRLNTEAFF. The entire variable domain, with the rest obtained from reference TRBV5-5 and TRBJ1-1, is as follows: DAGVTQSPTHLIKTRGQQVTLRCSPISGHKSVSWYQQVLGQGPQFIFQYYEKEERGRGNFPDRFSARQFPNYSSELNVNALLLGDSALYLCASSLGRLNTEAFFGQGTRLTVV.

The J gene is TRBJ1-3, the V gene TRBV6-1, with a tentative D call TRBD1 (5 bases). Trimming pared 0 bases from V and 3 bases from J, leaving 9 bases between. This CDR3 spans 15 amino acids. CDR1 is MNHNS and CDR2 is SASEGT in the germline V gene. This CDR3 is CASSEASGGGNTIYF. As DNA, the CDR3 is TGTGCCAGCAGTGAAGCATCCGGGGGTGGAAACACCATATATTTT.

The V gene is TRBV6-5, the J gene TRBJ1-6; D unclear. Germline V lookup: CDR1 MNHEY, CDR2 SVGAGI. V lost 4 bases to trimming and J lost 4 bases, with 8 bases between them. The CDR3 runs 14 residues. Here the CDR3 DNA reads TGTGCCAGCAGTTTCCAGGATTATAATTCACCCCTCCACTTT. Residues: CASSFQDYNSPLHF.

The chain employs TRBV11-2 and TRBJ2-7; D assignment may be TRBD1 or TRBD2 (5 bases each). Trimming removed 5 bases at V and 1 base at J, with 15 bases between. Germline V gene lookup returns CDR1 SGHAT and CDR2 FQNNGV. CDR3 length: 15 amino acids. As DNA, the CDR3 is TGTGCCAGCAGCATTAGCCGGGGCCCATCCTACGAGCAGTACTTC. It yields the protein CASSISRGPSYEQYF. Variable domain in full (rest from reference TRBV11-2 and TRBJ2-7): EAGVAQSPRYKIIEKRQSVAFWCNPISGHATLYWYQQILGQGPKLLIQFQNNGVVDDSQLPKDRFSAERLKGVDSTLKIQPAKLEDSAVYLCASSISRGPSYEQYFGPGTRLTVT.

The chain combines TRBV28 with TRBJ2-1; 13 bases are shared with TRBD2. This CDR3 spans 17 amino acids. The J segment lost 10 bases and the V segment lost 5 bases, leaving 14 bases of the junction unmatched. Germline V gene data show CDR1 as MDHEN and CDR2 as SYDVKM. Written as DNA, the CDR3 is TGTGCCAGCAGTCCAACACCTTGGACTAGCGGGAGTTTGGAGCAGTTCTTC. It translates to CASSPTPWTSGSLEQFF. The variable domain in full, with the rest retrieved from reference TRBV28 and TRBJ2-1, is DVKVTQSSRYLVKRTGEKVFLECVQDMDHENMFWYRQDPGLGLRLIYFSYDVKMKEKGDIPEGYSVSREKKERFSLILESASTNQTSMYLCASSPTPWTSGSLEQFFGPGTRLTVL.

The genes are TRBV9 and TRBJ1-2; a weak D match, TRBD1 (6 bases). Deletions cut 2 bases from V and 1 base from J, with 15 bases between. The germline V gene encodes CDR1 SGDLS and CDR2 YYNGEE. The CDR3 is 16 amino acids. The CDR3 loop reads CASSVAGTPNNYGYTF. CDR3 nucleotide sequence: TGTGCCAGCAGCGTTGCCGGGACACCGAATAACTATGGCTACACCTTC.

This clone showed up just a few times. The chain joins TRBV9 to TRBJ2-7; 9 nucleotides match TRBD1. The CDR3 contains 15 residues. Germline loops: CDR1 SGDLS, CDR2 YYNGEE. V lost 2 bases and J lost 4; bases outside the gene matches: 7. The CDR3 DNA sequence: TGTGCCAGCAGCGTGAACCCGACAGGGGGTTACGAGCAGTACTTC. Protein sequence: CASSVNPTGGYEQYF.

The chain employs TRBV9 and TRBJ2-1; possible D gene TRBD1, 5 bases. The ends were cut back, 4 bases at V and 3 bases at J, with 11 bases in the middle. Germline V lookup: CDR1 SGDLS, CDR2 YYNGEE. This CDR3 spans 14 amino acids. The CDR3 is CASSFTGNYNEQFF. The DNA for the CDR3 is TGTGCCAGCAGCTTTACAGGCAACTACAATGAGCAGTTCTTC.

The chain is built from TRBV6-5 and TRBJ2-3; D gene uncertain. Germline-derived CDR1 and CDR2 are MNHEY and SVGAGI. The germline V and J ends were trimmed by 7 bases and 7 bases, with 21 bases remaining between them. The length of the CDR3 is 15 residues. The DNA of the CDR3 is TGTGCCAGCACAGAAAGCGCTCTACTAAGGAATACGCAGTATTTT. This codes for CASTESALLRNTQYF.

The chain combines TRBV18 with TRBJ1-3; D remains unclear. Germline loops: CDR1 KGHSH, CDR2 LQKENI. The CDR3 sequence is 17 residues long. V lost 2 bases, J lost 0 bases, and 14 bases lay in between. The CDR3 loop is CASSPFGPQNSGNTIYF. In nucleotides, the CDR3 is TGTGCCAGCTCACCATTTGGGCCCCAGAACTCTGGAAACACCATATATTTT.

The rearrangement uses TRBV7-9 and TRBJ1-2; 8 positions agree with TRBD1. V lost 2 bases, J lost 4 bases, and 15 bases stayed unmatched. CDR1 and CDR2 from the germline V gene are SEHNR and FQNEAQ (reference sequence). The CDR3 length is 18 residues. Here the CDR3 reads CASSLPSGQGELSYGYTF. The CDR3, as DNA: TGTGCCAGCAGCTTACCTTCTGGACAGGGAGAGTTGAGCTATGGCTACACCTTC. Filled out from reference TRBV7-9 and TRBJ1-2, the complete variable domain reads DTGVSQNPRHKITKRGQNVTFRCDPISEHNRLYWYRQTLGQGPEFLTYFQNEAQLEKSRLLSDRFSAERPKGSFSTLEIQRTEQGDSAMYLCASSLPSGQGELSYGYTFGSGTRLTVV.

The V and J genes are TRBV2 and TRBJ2-2, with TRBD2 matching over 7 bases. Germline V CDR1 and CDR2: SNHLY, FYNNEI. The CDR3 has 16 amino acids. J lost 4 bases, V lost 5 bases, and 10 bases had no gene match. The CDR3 DNA is TGTGCCAGCAGTTCTGAGGGAGGGAGGACCACCGGGGAGCTGTTTTTT. Its protein product is CASSSEGGRTTGELFF.

The chain carries TRBV5-1 and TRBJ2-5; D gene uncertain. The V end lost 4 bases, the J end lost 5 bases, and 15 bases lay between the germline ends. Germline V lookup: CDR1 SGHRS, CDR2 YFSETQ. This CDR3 region has 14 residues. This CDR3 reads CASSPYGVEETQYF. The CDR3 bases are TGCGCCAGCAGCCCGTATGGGGTAGAGGAGACCCAGTACTTC.

This rearrangement joins TRBV4-2 to TRBJ1-2; D is ambiguous. Germline-derived CDR1 and CDR2 are LGHNA and YNFKEQ. The CDR3 has 14 residues. Trimming stripped 0 bases from V and 1 base from J, with 6 bases between. CDR3 residues: CASSQDHNNYGYTF. As DNA, the CDR3 is TGTGCCAGCAGCCAAGATCACAATAACTATGGCTACACCTTC.

The rearrangement joins TRBV6-5 to TRBJ1-1, with 8 positions matching TRBD1. Germline V CDR1 and CDR2: MNHEY, SVGAGI. CDR3 size: 13 residues. J gave up 1 base and V 8 bases, and 3 bases lay outside the gene matches. The CDR3 DNA sequence: TGTGCCAGCGAGGACAGGGCGAACACTGAAGCTTTCTTT. Protein product: CASEDRANTEAFF.

The rearrangement uses TRBV12-3 or TRBV12-4 and TRBJ2-1; perhaps TRBD1 as D (5 bases). Deletions cut 6 bases from V and 4 bases from J, with 10 bases between. CDR3 length: 13 amino acids. Here the CDR3 reads CASSVDTYNEQFF. CDR3 nucleotides: TGTGCCAGCAGCGTGGACACTTACAATGAGCAGTTCTTC.

The chain employs TRBV4-2 and TRBJ2-1, with 7 bases lining up with TRBD2. Germline CDR1 is LGHNA and CDR2 is YNFKEQ. After removal of 0 bases from V and 4 bases from J, the junction contained 6 bases not matched to a gene. CDR3 size: 16 residues. Here the CDR3 DNA reads TGTGCCAGCAGCCAAGAGACGGGCGGGGGTTACAATGAGCAGTTCTTC. This translates into CASSQETGGGYNEQFF.

The chain recombines TRBV12-3 or TRBV12-4 with TRBJ2-1; D not resolved. The CDR3 runs 11 residues. V was cut by 5 bases and J by 8 bases, with 7 bases left in between. The CDR3 protein is CASSLYDEQFF. In DNA, the CDR3 is TGTGCCAGCAGTCTGTATGATGAGCAGTTCTTC.

The chain employs TRBV2 and TRBJ2-7; D might be TRBD1 (5 bases). CDR1 SNHLY and CDR2 FYNNEI come from the germline V gene. This CDR3 spans 15 amino acids. Trimming pared 7 bases from V and 4 bases from J, leaving 20 bases between. The CDR3 DNA is TGTGCCAGCACCCCGGATCCAGGCAGGACATACGAGCAGTACTTC. Translated: CASTPDPGRTYEQYF.

The V and J genes are TRBV27 and TRBJ1-5, with D unclear. This CDR3 spans 12 amino acids. The V gene lost 8 bases and the J gene lost 1 base, with 6 bases spanning the gap. CDR1 and CDR2 from the germline V gene are MNHEY and SMNVEV (reference sequence). This chain's CDR3 is CASARSNQPQHF. The DNA of the CDR3 is TGTGCCAGCGCCCGCAGCAATCAGCCCCAGCATTTT.

The V gene is TRBV7-8, the J gene TRBJ1-5; D ambiguous. Trimming stripped 4 bases from V and 6 bases from J, with 16 bases between. The CDR3 is 15 amino acids. Germline CDR1 reads SGHVS; CDR2 reads FQNEAQ. The CDR3 DNA reads as TGTGCCAGCAGCTCCCCGGACTCCTTAGGTCAGCCCCAGCATTTT. This sequence encodes CASSSPDSLGQPQHF.

This chain joins TRBV27 and TRBJ2-5; D might be TRBD1 or TRBD2, each matching 6 bases. The CDR3 spans 13 residues. Germline assignment: CDR1 MNHEY and CDR2 SMNVEV (reference sequence). V was shortened by 5 bases and J by 5 bases, with 12 bases between the two germline ends. As DNA, the CDR3 is TGTGCCAGCAGTCTACTAGGGGGGGAGACCCAGTACTTC. It specifies CASSLLGGETQYF.

This sequence joins TRBV5-1 and TRBJ1-5; tentatively, D is TRBD1 (5 bases). Per germline, CDR1 SGHRS and CDR2 YFSETQ. The length of the CDR3 is 14 residues. V gave up 4 bases and J gave up 4 bases, with 12 bases separating them. CDR3 sequence: CASSHGEGNQPQHF. In nucleotides, the CDR3 is TGCGCCAGCAGCCACGGGGAGGGGAATCAGCCCCAGCATTTT.

This rearrangement joins TRBV5-1 to TRBJ2-7; D could derive from TRBD1 or TRBD2 (5 bases each). The germline gives CDR1 SGHRS, CDR2 YFSETQ. CDR3 length: 14 amino acids. Trimming shortened V by 4 bases and J by 0 bases, and 11 bases separated the two germline ends. The CDR3: CASSRGPLSYEQYF. CDR3 bases: TGCGCCAGCAGCAGGGGACCCCTCTCCTACGAGCAGTACTTC.

The J gene is TRBJ2-1, the V gene TRBV4-1, with TRBD2 matching 12 bases. CDR1 and CDR2 (germline): MGHRA, YSYEKL. This CDR3 region has 15 residues. With 4 bases clipped from V and 7 bases from J, the junction kept 5 bases outside the gene matches. The CDR3: CASSRGLAGWNEQFF. The DNA of the CDR3 is TGCGCCAGCAGCCGAGGACTAGCGGGATGGAATGAGCAGTTCTTC.

V gene TRBV27 combines with J gene TRBJ1-2; TRBD1 aligns across 9 bases. The CDR3 contains 15 residues. Germline loops: CDR1 MNHEY, CDR2 SMNVEV (reference sequence). The V and J ends lost 3 bases and 4 bases, in that order; junction bases with no gene match: 6. CDR3 region: CASSLVQGAFYGYTF. The CDR3, as DNA: TGTGCCAGCAGTTTGGTACAGGGGGCATTCTATGGCTACACCTTC.

The chain has TRBV15 and TRBJ1-1; possible D gene TRBD1, 5 bases. From germline, CDR1 is LNHNV and CDR2 YYDKDF (reference sequence). This CDR3 comprises 15 residues. With 5 bases removed from V and 4 bases from J, the gap between germline ends came to 17 bases. DNA of the CDR3: TGTGCCACCAGCCCCCGAACGGACGGGGGCACTGAAGCTTTCTTT. Amino acid sequence: CATSPRTDGGTEAFF.

V and J are TRBV6-5 and TRBJ1-6; 10 bases align to TRBD1. CDR3 length equals 16 residues. After removal of 4 bases from V and 10 bases from J, the junction contained 10 bases not matched to a gene. CDR1 MNHEY and CDR2 SVGAGI come from the germline V gene. CDR3 DNA: TGTGCCAGCAGTTCGACAGGGGGCTGGGATGGATCACCCCTCCACTTT. Translating gives CASSSTGGWDGSPLHF.

The chain has TRBV2 and TRBJ1-1; tentative D call: TRBD1 (5 bases). V dropped 2 bases and J dropped 1 base, with 17 bases sitting between them. The CDR3 spans 17 residues. Germline V CDR1 and CDR2: SNHLY, FYNNEI. The CDR3 sequence is CASSEFWFGQPNTEAFF. CDR3 nucleotides: TGTGCCAGCAGTGAATTTTGGTTTGGACAACCGAACACTGAAGCTTTCTTT.

V gene TRBV7-2 combines with J gene TRBJ2-5; 8 nucleotides line up with TRBD2. The CDR3 has 16 residues. Trimming removed 4 bases from V and 2 bases from J; junction bases left unmatched: 9. Looked up from germline, CDR1 is SGHTA and CDR2 is FQGNSA. For the CDR3, the DNA is TGTGCCAGCAGCTCCGAAAGCGGGAGCGTACAAGAGACCCAGTACTTC. Translating gives CASSSESGSVQETQYF. The entire variable domain, with the rest obtained from reference TRBV7-2 and TRBJ2-5, is as follows: GAGVSQSPSNKVTEKGKDVELRCDPISGHTALYWYRQSLGQGLEFLIYFQGNSAPDKSGLPSDRFSAERTGGSVSTLTIQRTQQEDSAVYLCASSSESGSVQETQYFGPGTRLLVL.

The rearrangement uses TRBV10-3 and TRBJ2-7; D might be TRBD1 or TRBD2, each matching 5 bases. Between the trimmed V and J ends, which lost 3 bases and 4 bases, there was a span of 13 bases. This CDR3 comprises 14 residues. Germline lookup yields CDR1 ENHRY and CDR2 SYGVKD. CDR3 sequence (DNA): TGTGCCATCAGTGACCCGGGGCGTCTGTACGAGCAGTACTTC. It codes for CAISDPGRLYEQYF.